The present entry profiles one TCR beta chain with its context. Its antigen remains unidentified. The CDR3 loop spans 14 amino acids. Germline CDR1 and CDR2: LGHNA and YNFKEQ. The data are from a study of monozygotic twins with inflammatory bowel disease. General study findings and limits: Distinction of different T cell subtypes was not possible. Those with IBD had lower TCRbeta diversity (inverse Simpson) than their healthy co-twins did.

Via template switching, UMIs carrying a 6-nucleotide sample barcode were introduced. With the 5' RACE reads reprocessed, TCRdb shows one record per CDR3 protein and no DNA. The table gives around 370,000 distinct CDR3 sequences; the top ten clones make up around 2.6% of it. The chain joins TRBV4-2 to TRBJ2-7. The sequencing sample was made of blood. This sequence originates from a human donor with ulcerative colitis or Crohn's disease, or a healthy co-twin of an affected twin (not recorded which). The CDR3 here is CASSQDLGGYEQYF.